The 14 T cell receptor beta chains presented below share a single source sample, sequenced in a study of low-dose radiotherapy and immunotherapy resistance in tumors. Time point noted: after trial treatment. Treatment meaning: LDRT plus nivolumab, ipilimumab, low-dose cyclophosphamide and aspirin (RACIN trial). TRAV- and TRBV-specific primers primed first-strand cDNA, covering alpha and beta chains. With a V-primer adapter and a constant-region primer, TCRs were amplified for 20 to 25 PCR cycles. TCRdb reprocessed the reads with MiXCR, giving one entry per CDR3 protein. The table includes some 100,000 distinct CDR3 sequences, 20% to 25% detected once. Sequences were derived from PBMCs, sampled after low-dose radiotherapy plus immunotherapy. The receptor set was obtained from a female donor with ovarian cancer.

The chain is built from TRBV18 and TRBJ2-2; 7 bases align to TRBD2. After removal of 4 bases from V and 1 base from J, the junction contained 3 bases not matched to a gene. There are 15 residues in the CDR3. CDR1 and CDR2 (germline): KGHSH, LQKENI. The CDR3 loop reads CASSLGTKNTGELFF. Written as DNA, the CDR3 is TGTGCCAGCTCACTCGGGACTAAGAACACCGGGGAGCTGTTTTTT. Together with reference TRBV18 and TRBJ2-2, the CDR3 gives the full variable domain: NAGVMQNPRHLVRRRGQEARLRCSPMKGHSHVYWYRQLPEEGLKFMVYLQKENIIDESGMPKERFSAEFPKEGPSILRIQQVVRGDSAAYFCASSLGTKNTGELFFGEGSRLTVL.

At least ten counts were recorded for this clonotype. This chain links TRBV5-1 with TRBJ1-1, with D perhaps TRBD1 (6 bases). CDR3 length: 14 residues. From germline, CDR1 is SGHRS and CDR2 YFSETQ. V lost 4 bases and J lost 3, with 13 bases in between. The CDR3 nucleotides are TGCGCCAGCAGCAAACAGGGTGAGGACACTGAAGCTTTCTTT. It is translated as CASSKQGEDTEAFF.

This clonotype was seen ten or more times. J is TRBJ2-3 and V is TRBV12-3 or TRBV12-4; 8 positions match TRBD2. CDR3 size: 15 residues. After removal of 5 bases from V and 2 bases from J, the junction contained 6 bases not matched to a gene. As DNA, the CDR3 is TGTGCCAGCAGTCTTAGCGGGACCTTCACAGATACGCAGTATTTT. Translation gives CASSLSGTFTDTQYF.

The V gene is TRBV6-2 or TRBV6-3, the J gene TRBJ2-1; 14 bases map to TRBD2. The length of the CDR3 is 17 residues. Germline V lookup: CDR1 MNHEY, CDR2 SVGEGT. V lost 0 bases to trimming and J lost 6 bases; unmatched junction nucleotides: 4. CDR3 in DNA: TGTGCCAGCAGTTACTCTCCGGGACTAGCGGGAGTCAATGAGCAGTTCTTC. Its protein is CASSYSPGLAGVNEQFF.

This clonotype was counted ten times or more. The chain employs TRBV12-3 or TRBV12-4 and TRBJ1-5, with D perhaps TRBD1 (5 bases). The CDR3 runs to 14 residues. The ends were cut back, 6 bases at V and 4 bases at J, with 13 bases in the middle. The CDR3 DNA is TGTGCCAGCAGCCGGGACGGAGAAAATCAGCCCCAGCATTTT. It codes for CASSRDGENQPQHF.

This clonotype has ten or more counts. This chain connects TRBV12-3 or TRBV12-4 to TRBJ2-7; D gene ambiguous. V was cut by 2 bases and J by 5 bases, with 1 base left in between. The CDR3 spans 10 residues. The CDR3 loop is CASSLHEQYF. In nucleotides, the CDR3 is TGTGCCAGCAGTTTACACGAGCAGTACTTC.

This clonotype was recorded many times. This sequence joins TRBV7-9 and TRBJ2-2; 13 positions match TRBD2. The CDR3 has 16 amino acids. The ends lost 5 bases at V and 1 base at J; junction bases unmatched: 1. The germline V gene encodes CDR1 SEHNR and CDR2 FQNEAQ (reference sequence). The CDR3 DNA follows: TGTGCCAGCAGCCGACTAGCGGGGGGGAACACCGGGGAGCTGTTTTTT. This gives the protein CASSRLAGGNTGELFF.

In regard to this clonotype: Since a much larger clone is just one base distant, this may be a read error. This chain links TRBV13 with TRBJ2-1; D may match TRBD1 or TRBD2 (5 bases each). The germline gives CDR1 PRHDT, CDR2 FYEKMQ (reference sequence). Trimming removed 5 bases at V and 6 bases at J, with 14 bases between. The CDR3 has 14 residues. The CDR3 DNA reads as TGTGCCAGCAGCCTCAGGGACCCGCGCAATGAGCAGTTCTTC. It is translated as CASSLRDPRNEQFF.

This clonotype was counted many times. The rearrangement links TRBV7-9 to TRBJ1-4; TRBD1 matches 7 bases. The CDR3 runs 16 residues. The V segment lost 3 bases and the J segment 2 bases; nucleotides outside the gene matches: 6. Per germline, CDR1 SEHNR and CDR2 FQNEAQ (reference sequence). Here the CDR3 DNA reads TGTGCCAGCAGCTTCGGAGGGGGCCGCACTAATGAAAAACTGTTTTTT. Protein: CASSFGGGRTNEKLFF.

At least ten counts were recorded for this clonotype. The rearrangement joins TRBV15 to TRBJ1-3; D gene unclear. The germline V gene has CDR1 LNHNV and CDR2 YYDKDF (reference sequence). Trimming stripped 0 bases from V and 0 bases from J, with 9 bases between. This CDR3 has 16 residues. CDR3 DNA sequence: TGTGCCACCAGCAGAGATGCCCTCATCTCTGGAAACACCATATATTTT. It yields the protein CATSRDALISGNTIYF.

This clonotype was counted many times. The CDR3 reads CAWSATGGQPQHF. CDR3 coding DNA: TGTGCCTGGAGTGCGACAGGAGGACAGCCCCAGCATTTT. The chain links TRBV30 to TRBJ1-5, with D possibly matching TRBD1 (6 bases). Trimming removed 1 base from V and 7 bases from J, with 11 bases in between. Germline-derived CDR1 and CDR2 are GTSNPN and SVGIG (reference sequence). This CDR3 is built from 13 residues.

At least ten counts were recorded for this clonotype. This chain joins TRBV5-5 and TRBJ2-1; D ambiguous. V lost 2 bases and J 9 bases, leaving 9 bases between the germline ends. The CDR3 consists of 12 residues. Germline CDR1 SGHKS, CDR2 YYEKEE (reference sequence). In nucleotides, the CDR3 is TGTGCCAGCAGCTTAACTTCGGTTGAGCAGTTCTTC. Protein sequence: CASSLTSVEQFF.

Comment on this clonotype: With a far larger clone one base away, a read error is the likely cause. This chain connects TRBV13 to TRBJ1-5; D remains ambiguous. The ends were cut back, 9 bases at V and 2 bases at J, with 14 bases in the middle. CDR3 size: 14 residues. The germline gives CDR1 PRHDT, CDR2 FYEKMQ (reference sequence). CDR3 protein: CARSPDGRNQPQHF. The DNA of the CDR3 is TGTGCCAGAAGTCCTGACGGACGCAATCAGCCCCAGCATTTT.

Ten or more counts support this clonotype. The chain's CDR3 is CASTQRLLAGVGTGELFF. In DNA, the CDR3 is TGTGCCAGCACCCAGAGACTACTAGCGGGAGTCGGGACCGGGGAGCTGTTTTTT. J is TRBJ2-2 and V is TRBV27, with TRBD2 matching 11 bases. The germline V gene has CDR1 MNHEY and CDR2 SMNVEV (reference sequence). V lost 7 bases, J lost 5 bases, and 15 bases stayed unmatched. This CDR3 contains 18 residues.